A selection of T cell receptor beta chains follows, all from one sample in a study of T-cell memory formation after mild COVID-19. TCRdb re-analysed the 5' RACE reads in MiXCR, keeping a single row per CDR3 protein. This sample has about 260,000 distinct CDR3 sequences, with about a sixth found just once. The specimen sequenced was PBMCs or a T cell subset sorted from them (not recorded which). Receptors were obtained from a man between 18 and 29 years old who had mild COVID-19 (a few samples of this study predate the infection). Cell type and time point are not known. Both conserved end residues are part of each CDR3.

v_call	j_call	cdr3_aa
TRBV5-6	TRBJ2-5	CASSLAGASGGQETQYF
TRBV27	TRBJ2-1	CASSFRIGDEQFF
TRBV24-1	TRBJ2-1	CATSTGRENEQFF
TRBV11-2	TRBJ1-4	CASSPNRDEKLFF
TRBV5-6	TRBJ2-3	CASSLGRQGQYF
TRBV19	TRBJ2-3	CASSQSGATDTQYF
TRBV12-3/TRBV12-4	TRBJ2-2	CASTDRVDTGELFF
TRBV4-1	TRBJ2-7	CASSGAGLHGEQYF
TRBV7-8	TRBJ1-2	CASSHPRYGYTF
TRBV20-1	TRBJ1-1	CSARGPTVGTEAFF
TRBV10-3	TRBJ2-4	CAISSLGGDLAKNIQYF
TRBV5-1	TRBJ2-7	CASSGAGGSYEQYF
TRBV6-2/TRBV6-3	TRBJ2-5	CASSYSGQGETQYF
TRBV10-3	TRBJ2-1	CAISPGVYSYNEQFF
TRBV20-1	TRBJ2-7	CSARVPGQGASEQYF
TRBV5-1	TRBJ1-1	CASRPLQGPPHTEAFF
TRBV7-6	TRBJ2-2	CASSLVSGNTGELFF
TRBV7-2	TRBJ1-4	CASSLNGQINEKLFF
TRBV7-9	TRBJ2-6	CASSAPWGIGANVLTF
TRBV5-1	TRBJ2-7	CASSLVGSPYEQYF
TRBV29-1	TRBJ1-4	CSVESAGGGLFF
TRBV7-9	TRBJ2-7	CASRRQGTTSYEQYF
TRBV11-2	TRBJ2-7	CASSLFTVTYEQYF
TRBV4-1	TRBJ2-5	CASSQAAGTQYF
TRBV13	TRBJ2-5	CASSLGRGQRQETQYF
TRBV7-3	TRBJ1-1	CASSLSSNRGTEAFF
TRBV6-5	TRBJ1-5	CASSQGQHQPQHF
TRBV12-3/TRBV12-4	TRBJ1-5	CASSSEQGDPRNQPQHF
TRBV4-1	TRBJ1-5	CASSQVGGPQHF
TRBV5-4	TRBJ2-3	CASTLRRATQTDTQYF
TRBV4-1	TRBJ2-1	CASSIRDTLRGNEQFF
TRBV6-2/TRBV6-3	TRBJ2-2	CASRGQYTGELFF
TRBV27	TRBJ1-6	CASRVSYNSPLHF
TRBV6-6	TRBJ2-5	CASSYSTRLAELYQETQYF
TRBV6-1	TRBJ2-2	CASSEIGRELFF
TRBV4-1	TRBJ1-1	CASSQRTWQGIPNTEAFF
TRBV7-9	TRBJ1-5	CASSEQGQPQHF
TRBV2	TRBJ1-6	CASSPDRNNSPLHF
TRBV10-3	TRBJ2-5	CAISDSGRGETQYF
TRBV12-5	TRBJ2-4	CASGLAIIGLVKNIQYF
TRBV7-2	TRBJ2-3	CASSLLPDTQYF
TRBV4-2	TRBJ1-6	CASSQEAGFGPLHF
TRBV6-2/TRBV6-3	TRBJ2-5	CASSYGDYLGETQYF
TRBV18	TRBJ1-5	CASSPNRGGNQPQHF
TRBV10-2	TRBJ2-3	CASSGDADTQYF
TRBV4-1	TRBJ2-3	CASSGDGFREADTQYF
TRBV7-3	TRBJ2-5	CASSYRRQETQYF
TRBV6-2/TRBV6-3	TRBJ2-4	CASSYSRTGAKNIQYF
TRBV5-1	TRBJ2-1	CASSLGGGAYNEQFF
TRBV7-6	TRBJ2-2	CASSLGGTGGTGELFF
TRBV5-1	TRBJ1-6	CASSFEFNSPLHF
TRBV27	TRBJ2-7	CASSLSPDGVGSYEQYF
TRBV12-3/TRBV12-4	TRBJ2-2	CASSLSTGATGELFF
TRBV7-9	TRBJ1-1	CASSFNRGRTEAFF
TRBV24-1	TRBJ2-1	CATGTGQVGQFF